Each of the 28 T cell receptor beta chains below was sequenced from the same sample in a study of technical replicates of blood from several donors. Clones were sequenced by immunoSEQ multiplex PCR, and TCRdb holds only the in-frame ones, with some missing. The sample yields around 76,000 clones, approximately 98% seen once. Sequenced material: T cells isolated from PBMCs. Source of these receptors: a human donor in good health.

This chain uses TRBV7-2 with TRBJ2-3; weak D call: TRBD2 (5 bases). CDR1 SGHTA and CDR2 FQGNSA come from the germline V gene. This CDR3 contains 13 residues. The V gene lost 7 bases and the J gene lost 4 bases, with 12 bases spanning the gap. CDR3 amino acids: CASTSMGADTQYF. CDR3 nucleotide sequence: TGTGCCAGCACCTCGATGGGAGCAGATACGCAGTATTTT.

The chain links TRBV6-5 to TRBJ2-2, with D possibly being TRBD2 (5 bases). Trimming took 0 bases from V and 6 from J, leaving 11 bases between them. Germline loops: CDR1 MNHEY, CDR2 SVGAGI. The CDR3 covers 15 residues. The CDR3, as DNA: TGTGCCAGCAGTTACTCAACTAGTCCCCCCGGGGAGCTGTTTTTT. This translates into CASSYSTSPPGELFF.

The chain carries TRBV5-1 and TRBJ2-1, with 9 positions matching TRBD1. Germline CDR1 reads SGHRS; CDR2 reads YFSETQ. CDR3 size: 16 residues. Trimming at V came to 4 bases and at J to 4 bases, leaving 9 bases not matched to a gene. CDR3 region: CASSQSRDREYNEQFF. The CDR3 DNA reads as TGCGCCAGCAGCCAAAGTCGGGACAGGGAATACAATGAGCAGTTCTTC.

The CDR3 sequence is CAQRNYGYTF. The CDR3 DNA reads as TGTGCACAGAGAAACTATGGCTACACCTTC. V is TRBV30 and J is TRBJ1-2; D gene unclear. CDR3 length: 10 amino acids. Per germline, CDR1 GTSNPN and CDR2 SVGIG (reference sequence).

The chain carries TRBV29-1 and TRBJ2-7, with 10 bases that match TRBD1. The junction had 8 bases not matched to a gene; V was cut back by 6 bases and J by 6 bases. The CDR3 is made up of 13 amino acids. Germline values: CDR1 SQVTM, CDR2 ANQGSEA. CDR3 sequence reads: CSVNTGTGVEQYF. Here the CDR3 DNA reads TGCAGCGTAAACACCGGGACAGGGGTCGAGCAGTACTTC.

This clone was picked up one time. J is TRBJ1-1 and V is TRBV29-1, with D unresolved. V lost 7 bases and J lost 0, with 6 bases in between. The CDR3 has 11 amino acids. The germline V gene encodes CDR1 SQVTM and CDR2 ANQGSEA. The CDR3 region has the DNA TGCAGCGCTGACATGAACACTGAAGCTTTCTTT. Translation gives CSADMNTEAFF. Together with reference TRBV29-1 and TRBJ1-1, the CDR3 gives the full variable domain: SAVISQKPSRDICQRGTSLTIQCQVDSQVTMMFWYRQQPGQSLTLIATANQGSEATYESGFVIDKFPISRPNLTFSTLTVSNMSPEDSSIYLCSADMNTEAFFGQGTRLTVV.

V gene TRBV28 combines with J gene TRBJ1-3, with no clear D. CDR1 is MDHEN, CDR2 SYDVKM, per germline. Trimming shortened V by 6 bases and J by 0 bases, and 9 bases separated the two germline ends. The CDR3 runs to 14 residues. CDR3 sequence (DNA): TGTGCCAGCAGCCTGTTTTACTCTGGAAACACCATATATTTT. Translation: CASSLFYSGNTIYF.

V is TRBV6-1 and J is TRBJ2-1, with D tentatively TRBD2 (5 bases). Looked up from germline, CDR1 is MNHNS and CDR2 is SASEGT. Trimming shortened V by 8 bases and J by 4 bases, and 12 bases separated the two germline ends. The CDR3 contains 13 residues. The CDR3 region is CASRLSGYNEQFF. The CDR3 nucleotides read TGTGCCAGCCGGCTAAGCGGTTACAATGAGCAGTTCTTC.

The chain uses TRBV7-6 and TRBJ1-3, with D maybe TRBD1 (6 bases). Germline V gives CDR1 SGHVS, CDR2 FNYEAQ. This CDR3 comprises 15 residues. V lost 1 base, J lost 4 bases, and 11 bases lay in between. The CDR3, as DNA: TGTGCCAGCAGCTTAGGTACAGGGCCAGGAAACACCATATATTTT. Encoded protein: CASSLGTGPGNTIYF.

The chain has TRBV6-5 and TRBJ2-7; D is perhaps TRBD1 (5 bases). Deletions cut 4 bases from V and 9 bases from J, with 25 bases between. The CDR3 is 16 residues long. Germline V gene data show CDR1 as MNHEY and CDR2 as SVGAGI. The CDR3 is CASSSFPQGRVLGQYF. The CDR3 DNA reads as TGTGCCAGCAGTTCCTTTCCCCAGGGCAGGGTTCTAGGGCAGTACTTC.

The rearrangement links TRBV5-1 to TRBJ2-7, with TRBD2 identical over 8 bases. J gave up 0 bases and V 1 base, and 12 bases lay outside the gene matches. The CDR3 has 18 residues. Germline V gene data show CDR1 as SGHRS and CDR2 as YFSETQ. The CDR3 sequence: CASSLPGASGPSSYEQYF. The DNA of the CDR3 is TGCGCCAGCAGCTTGCCCGGGGCTAGCGGGCCAAGCTCCTACGAGCAGTACTTC.

CDR3 in DNA: TGTGCCAGCAGCTTAGCGAGGGAAGGAGGCTACACCTTC. As protein: CASSLAREGGYTF. V usage is TRBV7-2 and J usage is TRBJ1-2; D is undetermined. V shed 0 bases and J shed 8 bases, with 10 bases lying between them. CDR3 length equals 13 residues. CDR1 and CDR2 (germline): SGHTA, FQGNSA. Full variable domain (rest looked up from reference TRBV7-2 and TRBJ1-2): GAGVSQSPSNKVTEKGKDVELRCDPISGHTALYWYRQSLGQGLEFLIYFQGNSAPDKSGLPSDRFSAERTGGSVSTLTIQRTQQEDSAVYLCASSLAREGGYTFGSGTRLTVV.

The chain joins TRBV27 to TRBJ2-3; the match to TRBD2 covers 9 bases. CDR3 length: 15 residues. V trimming: 4 bases; J trimming: 1 base; junction bases outside the gene matches: 3. Germline V gives CDR1 MNHEY, CDR2 SMNVEV (reference sequence). CDR3 in DNA: TGTGCCAGCAGTTCAAGGACTAGCGGCACAGATACGCAGTATTTT. Translating gives CASSSRTSGTDTQYF.

The V gene is TRBV27, the J gene TRBJ2-1; the match to TRBD2 covers 15 bases. Per the germline V gene, CDR1 is MNHEY and CDR2 is SMNVEV (reference sequence). The CDR3 loop spans 14 amino acids. V dropped 6 bases and J dropped 13; count of bases not matched to a gene: 7. The CDR3 coding sequence is TGTGCCAGCAGCCTCGGACTAGCGGGAGGGCCCCAGTTCTTC. This sequence encodes CASSLGLAGGPQFF.

CDR3 sequence (DNA): TGTGCCAGTAGTCAAGAGCCTCGGGCTGAAGCTTTCTTT. Protein product: CASSQEPRAEAFF. This sequence joins TRBV19 and TRBJ1-1, with D unresolved. Germline V lookup: CDR1 LNHDA, CDR2 SQIVND (reference sequence). This CDR3 region has 13 residues. V lost 5 bases and J 6 bases, leaving 13 bases between the germline ends.

V usage is TRBV19 and J usage is TRBJ2-7; TRBD1 agrees at 7 bases. The J segment lost 4 bases and the V segment lost 9 bases, leaving 6 bases of the junction unmatched. Germline CDR1 is LNHDA and CDR2 is SQIVND (reference sequence). The CDR3 is 12 residues long. The DNA for the CDR3 is TGTGCCAGCTCCGGGACAGAGTACGAGCAGTACTTC. It encodes CASSGTEYEQYF. The variable domain in full, completed from reference TRBV19 and TRBJ2-7, reads DGGITQSPKYLFRKEGQNVTLSCEQNLNHDAMYWYRQDPGQGLRLIYYSQIVNDFQKGDIAEGYSVSREKKESFPLTVTSAQKNPTAFYLCASSGTEYEQYFGPGTRLTVT.

This clone showed up just once. The chain has TRBV6-5 and TRBJ1-1; TRBD1 might be the D (6 bases). Germline CDR1 is MNHEY and CDR2 is SVGAGI. V lost 9 bases to trimming and J lost 0 bases, with 17 bases between them. The CDR3 is made up of 15 amino acids. DNA of the CDR3: TGTGCCAGTGTCCGGGACACCACGATGAACACTGAAGCTTTCTTT. Amino acid sequence: CASVRDTTMNTEAFF.

This sequence joins TRBV7-9 and TRBJ1-5; TRBD1 matches 11 bases. The CDR3 sequence is 18 residues long. V lost 0 bases and J lost 5; bases outside the gene matches: 9. Germline V gives CDR1 SEHNR, CDR2 FQNEAQ (reference sequence). CDR3 protein: CASSLAQSWTGGDQPQHF. In DNA form, the CDR3 reads TGTGCCAGCAGCTTAGCGCAATCCTGGACAGGGGGCGATCAGCCCCAGCATTTT.

The CDR3 region is CASSVTGANTEAFF. The CDR3 nucleotides read TGCGCCAGCAGCGTTACAGGGGCGAACACTGAAGCTTTCTTT. The chain links TRBV5-1 to TRBJ1-1, with 7 bases that match TRBD1. Germline CDR1 SGHRS, CDR2 YFSETQ. This CDR3 contains 14 residues. Trimming took 4 bases from V and 1 from J; bases not matched to a gene: 4.

V is TRBV28 and J is TRBJ2-7; possible D gene TRBD1, 5 bases. Deletions cut 7 bases from V and 2 bases from J, with 12 bases between. The CDR3 has 13 amino acids. Per germline, CDR1 MDHEN and CDR2 SYDVKM. This CDR3 is CASTNRSTYEQYF. In nucleotides, the CDR3 is TGTGCCAGCACAAACAGGAGTACCTACGAGCAGTACTTC.

V is TRBV2 and J is TRBJ2-7; 11 bases map to TRBD1. The germline V gene has CDR1 SNHLY and CDR2 FYNNEI. The ends lost 8 bases at V and 9 bases at J; junction bases unmatched: 9. The CDR3 is 13 residues long. CDR3 nucleotides: TGTGCCAGCGCTGGGACAGGGGGTTTCGGGCAGTACTTC. Its translation is CASAGTGGFGQYF.

The chain links TRBV4-3 to TRBJ2-3; D not certain. V lost 4 bases and J lost 6, with 8 bases in between. Germline assignment: CDR1 LGHNA and CDR2 YSLEER. This CDR3 contains 12 residues. The CDR3, as DNA: TGCGCCAGCAGCCCAAACTCTGATACGCAGTATTTT. Its translation is CASSPNSDTQYF.

The rearrangement links TRBV18 to TRBJ1-1; 8 nucleotides align to TRBD1. Trimming at V came to 3 bases and at J to 6 bases, leaving 6 bases not matched to a gene. The length of the CDR3 is 14 residues. From germline, CDR1 is KGHSH and CDR2 LQKENI. CDR3 sequence: CASSPGQESPEAFF. The CDR3 region has the DNA TGTGCCAGCTCACCGGGACAGGAGTCCCCTGAAGCTTTCTTT.

V and J are TRBV7-9 and TRBJ2-7; 8 bases are a match to TRBD1. This CDR3 has 13 amino acids. The V segment lost 5 bases and the J segment 4 bases; nucleotides outside the gene matches: 4. Germline V CDR1 and CDR2: SEHNR, FQNEAQ (reference sequence). CDR3 residues: CASSEGQAYEQYF. The CDR3 DNA reads as TGTGCCAGCAGCGAGGGACAGGCTTACGAGCAGTACTTC.

The rearrangement joins TRBV4-2 to TRBJ1-2, with D maybe TRBD1 (6 bases). The CDR3 totals 16 residues. Trimming removed 4 bases at V and 4 bases at J, with 19 bases between. The germline gives CDR1 LGHNA, CDR2 YNFKEQ. The CDR3 DNA reads TGTGCCAGCAGCCGACCCGCGACAGGCGGTGGCTATGGCTACACCTTC. Protein sequence: CASSRPATGGGYGYTF.

This clone was observed a single time. J is TRBJ2-1 and V is TRBV27, with D maybe TRBD2 (5 bases). The CDR3 totals 12 residues. CDR1 and CDR2 from the germline V gene are MNHEY and SMNVEV (reference sequence). The V end was cut by 6 bases, the J end by 7 bases, with 10 bases between. CDR3 in DNA: TGTGCCAGCAGGTTCGGGGTAAATGAGCAGTTCTTC. Translation gives CASRFGVNEQFF.

The chain has TRBV4-3 and TRBJ1-1; no clear D gene. The CDR3 contains 15 residues. Trimming cost V 0 bases and J 4 bases, with 12 bases left between them. The germline V gene encodes CDR1 LGHNA and CDR2 YSLEER. CDR3 coding DNA: TGCGCCAGCAGCCAAGAAATACTTTACCCCACTGAAGCTTTCTTT. Amino acid sequence: CASSQEILYPTEAFF.

The rearrangement links TRBV4-1 to TRBJ2-1; D gene ambiguous. CDR1 and CDR2 (germline): MGHRA, YSYEKL. V lost 8 bases, J lost 8 bases, and 10 bases lay in between. The CDR3 consists of 11 residues. For the CDR3, the DNA is TGCGCCAGCGCTTCGTGGCATGAGCAGTTCTTC. It translates to CASASWHEQFF.